These 23 T cell receptor beta chains originate from one sample sequenced in a study of T cells in tuberculosis. Thawed, overnight-rested PBMC were stained with GMM-loaded CD1B tetramer, viability dye and anti-CD3, then sorted. The CD1B tetramers carried C32 glucose monomycolate purified from Rhodococcus equi. TCRdb keeps only in-frame clones here, not all; method: immunoSEQ multiplex PCR. This sample carries about 59,000 clones, 81% of them seen once, and the ten largest clones take roughly 12%. Sequenced: CD1b-GMM tetramer-negative cells sorted from PBMCs. Receptor source: an adult woman with latent tuberculosis.

V and J are TRBV6-6 and TRBJ2-7; D unresolved. Trimming pared 5 bases from V and 4 bases from J, leaving 12 bases between. CDR1 MNHNY and CDR2 SVGAGI come from the germline V gene (reference sequence). The CDR3 consists of 13 residues. The DNA for the CDR3 is TGTGCCAGCAGTCCATCGCCCGGTTACGAGCAGTACTTC. Translated: CASSPSPGYEQYF.

This sequence joins TRBV5-6 and TRBJ2-7, with 7 bases lining up with TRBD1. The CDR3 has 14 residues. With V trimmed by 4 bases and J by 1 base, 5 bases remained unmatched. Germline V gives CDR1 SGHDT, CDR2 YYEEEE. The CDR3 region has the DNA TGTGCCAGCAGCCACGACAGGGTTTCCTACGAGCAGTACTTC. It encodes CASSHDRVSYEQYF.

This chain uses TRBV7-9 with TRBJ2-7, with 8 nucleotides matching TRBD2. V lost 2 bases and J lost 3; bases outside the gene matches: 3. This CDR3 is 14 amino acids long. Germline V gene lookup returns CDR1 SEHNR and CDR2 FQNEAQ (reference sequence). The CDR3 region is CASSLSSGSYEQYF. Written as DNA, the CDR3 is TGTGCCAGCAGCTTATCGAGCGGGAGCTACGAGCAGTACTTC.

The chain joins TRBV7-3 to TRBJ1-1, with D possibly TRBD1 on 6 matching bases. V dropped 0 bases and J dropped 1 base, with 6 bases sitting between them. CDR3 length: 14 residues. Germline V gene sequence: CDR1 SGHTA, CDR2 FQGTGA. As DNA, the CDR3 is TGTGCCAGCAGCTTAACAGGGGGGAACACTGAAGCTTTCTTT. This codes for CASSLTGGNTEAFF.

This chain links TRBV11-3 with TRBJ1-5; D gene uncertain. Looked up from germline, CDR1 is SGHNT and CDR2 is YENEEA. Deletions cut 5 bases from V and 3 bases from J, with 8 bases between. The CDR3 has 13 amino acids. The CDR3 loop is CASSEEHNQPQHF. The DNA of the CDR3 is TGTGCCAGCAGCGAAGAACACAATCAGCCCCAGCATTTT.

This rearrangement joins TRBV2 to TRBJ2-5; TRBD1 matches at 8 bases. Germline trimming cut 6 bases from V and 4 bases from J; bases unmatched to any gene: 4. The CDR3 extends over 13 amino acids. Germline CDR1 reads SNHLY; CDR2 reads FYNNEI. CDR3 residues: CASSATGGETQYF. For the CDR3, the DNA is TGTGCCAGCAGCGCCACAGGGGGAGAGACCCAGTACTTC. Full variable domain (outside the CDR3, taken from reference TRBV2 and TRBJ2-5): EPEVTQTPSHQVTQMGQEVILRCVPISNHLYFYWYRQILGQKVEFLVSFYNNEISEKSEIFDDQFSVERPDGSNFTLKIRSTKLEDSAMYFCASSATGGETQYFGPGTRLLVL.

This clone was observed once. CDR3: CASSGSVGTDTQYF. CDR3 sequence (DNA): TGTGCCAGCAGCGGAAGCGTTGGCACAGATACGCAGTATTTT. This chain uses TRBV9 with TRBJ2-3; D is ambiguous. Looked up from germline, CDR1 is SGDLS and CDR2 is YYNGEE. This CDR3 region has 14 residues. V was trimmed by 3 bases and J by 1 base, leaving 9 bases between them.

The chain combines TRBV5-1 with TRBJ2-5; possible D gene TRBD1, 5 bases. This CDR3 is 15 amino acids long. Germline assignment: CDR1 SGHRS and CDR2 YFSETQ. The V and J ends lost 4 bases and 4 bases respectively, with 17 bases between them. The CDR3, as DNA: TGCGCCAGCAGCCCGTTAACAGGTTTCCGAGAGACCCAGTACTTC. Translated, it gives CASSPLTGFRETQYF. The whole variable domain, remainder taken from reference TRBV5-1 and TRBJ2-5, is KAGVTQTPRYLIKTRGQQVTLSCSPISGHRSVSWYQQTPGQGLQFLFEYFSETQRNKGNFPGRFSGRQFSNSRSEMNVSTLELGDSALYLCASSPLTGFRETQYFGPGTRLLVL.

The V gene is TRBV15, the J gene TRBJ1-6; TRBD1 matches at 9 bases. The V gene's germline CDR1 is LNHNV and CDR2 YYDKDF (reference sequence). With 1 base clipped from V and 7 bases from J, the junction kept 2 bases outside the gene matches. The CDR3 spans 15 residues. CDR3 region: CATSRGQGDNSPLHF. In DNA, the CDR3 is TGTGCCACCAGCAGAGGACAGGGGGACAATTCACCCCTCCACTTT. Supplemented by reference TRBV15 and TRBJ1-6, the full variable domain reads DAMVIQNPRYQVTQFGKPVTLSCSQTLNHNVMYWYQQKSSQAPKLLFHYYDKDFNNEADTPDNFQSRRPNTSFCFLDIRSPGLGDTAMYLCATSRGQGDNSPLHFGNGTRLTVT.

The CDR3 sequence is CASSQDLGLSPPLNTIYF. CDR3 DNA sequence: TGCGCCAGCAGCCAAGATCTGGGCCTCTCTCCCCCATTAAACACCATATATTTT. The chain joins TRBV4-3 to TRBJ1-3, with D uncertain. Germline assignment: CDR1 LGHNA and CDR2 YSLEER. The V end was cut by 0 bases, the J end by 6 bases, with 21 bases between. The CDR3 runs 18 residues.

The V and J genes are TRBV5-5 and TRBJ2-1; D call uncertain. Trimming took off 4 bases at V and 0 bases at J, with 11 bases between the two ends. In germline, CDR1 is SGHKS, CDR2 YYEKEE (reference sequence). This CDR3 has 15 amino acids. In DNA form, the CDR3 reads TGTGCCAGCAGCCCCTTTAGTAGCTCCTACAATGAGCAGTTCTTC. Protein: CASSPFSSSYNEQFF. Combining the CDR3 with reference TRBV5-5 and TRBJ2-1 gives the whole variable domain DAGVTQSPTHLIKTRGQQVTLRCSPISGHKSVSWYQQVLGQGPQFIFQYYEKEERGRGNFPDRFSARQFPNYSSELNVNALLLGDSALYLCASSPFSSSYNEQFFGPGTRLTVL.

The chain links TRBV21-1 to TRBJ2-2; the table's TRBD2 call for D was not verified on the DNA. TRBV21-1 is listed as a pseudogene. This CDR3 is 15 amino acids long. CDR3: CASSTLTSPTGELFF. Here the CDR3 DNA reads TGTGCCAGCAGTACCTTGACTAGTCCGACCGGGGAGCTGTTTTTT.

This clone appeared a few times. This rearrangement joins TRBV19 to TRBJ1-3, with a tentative D call TRBD1 (6 bases). CDR3 length equals 17 residues. V lost 7 bases, J lost 2 bases, and 21 bases lay in between. Germline-derived CDR1 and CDR2 are LNHDA and SQIVND (reference sequence). The CDR3 DNA follows: TGTGCCAGTAACGGGAAGGGCAGGGGAAGAACTGGAAACACCATATATTTT. Amino acids: CASNGKGRGRTGNTIYF.

This chain joins TRBV7-9 and TRBJ1-1, with unresolved D. Trimming stripped 4 bases from V and 0 bases from J, with 6 bases between. The CDR3 is 13 residues long. Germline V lookup: CDR1 SEHNR, CDR2 FQNEAQ (reference sequence). CDR3 sequence: CASSSLMNTEAFF. CDR3 sequence (DNA): TGTGCCAGCAGCTCCCTTATGAACACTGAAGCTTTCTTT.

The chain carries TRBV28 and TRBJ1-5; D is unclear. The CDR3 has 12 residues. V lost 6 bases, J lost 6 bases, and 9 bases lay in between. The V gene's germline CDR1 is MDHEN and CDR2 SYDVKM. In nucleotides, the CDR3 is TGTGCCAGCAGGCCTAGGAGTCAGCCCCAGCATTTT. Translated: CASRPRSQPQHF.

This clone was detected only a few times. The gene calls are TRBV2 and TRBJ1-1, with 7 bases identical to TRBD1. V trimming: 6 bases; J trimming: 0 bases; junction bases outside the gene matches: 1. The CDR3 is 13 amino acids. Germline V gene lookup returns CDR1 SNHLY and CDR2 FYNNEI. The CDR3 DNA reads TGTGCCAGCAGGACAGGGATGAACACTGAAGCTTTCTTT. Translated: CASRTGMNTEAFF.

This rearrangement joins TRBV19 to TRBJ1-4, with D hard to call. V was trimmed by 5 bases and J by 0 bases, leaving 10 bases between them. The CDR3 length is 15 residues. From germline, CDR1 is LNHDA and CDR2 SQIVND (reference sequence). The CDR3 here is CASSQVGSTNEKLFF. For the CDR3, the DNA is TGTGCCAGTAGTCAGGTCGGATCAACTAATGAAAAACTGTTTTTT.

The chain recombines TRBV2 with TRBJ2-1; 8 nucleotides agree with TRBD2. Germline CDR1 reads SNHLY; CDR2 reads FYNNEI. The CDR3 consists of 13 residues. Losses at the gene ends were 6 bases for V and 13 bases for J; bases not matched to a gene: 11. The CDR3 spells CASRVAPAGVQFF. CDR3 bases: TGTGCCAGCAGGGTAGCCCCAGCGGGGGTTCAGTTCTTC. The full variable domain, rest sourced from reference TRBV2 and TRBJ2-1, is EPEVTQTPSHQVTQMGQEVILRCVPISNHLYFYWYRQILGQKVEFLVSFYNNEISEKSEIFDDQFSVERPDGSNFTLKIRSTKLEDSAMYFCASRVAPAGVQFFGPGTRLTVL.

This clone has more than one count but fewer than ten. The chain is built from TRBV27 and TRBJ2-1; 12 bases align to TRBD2. J was trimmed by 12 bases and V by 7 bases; bases with no gene match: 7. Germline V CDR1 and CDR2: MNHEY, SMNVEV (reference sequence). The CDR3 length is 13 residues. The CDR3 region has the DNA TGTGCCAGCACCCCTAGCGGGGGGGCAGGGCAGTTCTTC. The encoded protein is CASTPSGGAGQFF.

This clone was observed once. The J gene is TRBJ1-2, the V gene TRBV25-1; D is undetermined. CDR3 length equals 15 residues. Trimming took off 5 bases at V and 4 bases at J, with 17 bases between the two ends. Germline lookup yields CDR1 MGHDK and CDR2 SYGVNS. CDR3: CASSPWEARSYGYTF. CDR3 nucleotide sequence: TGTGCCAGCAGTCCCTGGGAGGCAAGGAGCTATGGCTACACCTTC.

The rearrangement uses TRBV28 and TRBJ1-2, with a tentative D call TRBD1 (6 bases). The V gene lost 8 bases and the J gene lost 0 bases, with 16 bases spanning the gap. CDR3 length: 15 residues. CDR1 is MDHEN, CDR2 SYDVKM, per germline. The CDR3 region is CASGGGGPANYGYTF. CDR3 DNA: TGTGCCAGCGGCGGGGGGGGGCCAGCTAACTATGGCTACACCTTC.

V usage is TRBV7-9 and J usage is TRBJ1-2; D gene uncertain. The length of the CDR3 is 13 residues. V dropped 5 bases and J dropped 8 bases, with 15 bases sitting between them. The germline CDR1 and CDR2 sequences are SEHNR and FQNEAQ (reference sequence). CDR3 loop: CASSPLEAWGYTF. CDR3 in DNA: TGTGCCAGCAGCCCCCTGGAGGCGTGGGGCTACACCTTC.

The chain combines TRBV12-5 with TRBJ2-3; 7 bases are shared with TRBD1. From germline, CDR1 is LGHNT and CDR2 FRNRAP. The trim removed 5 bases at V and 2 bases at J, leaving 10 bases unmatched. This CDR3 comprises 16 residues. The CDR3 is CASGPRQGFNTDTQYF. CDR3 sequence (DNA): TGTGCTAGTGGTCCCCGACAGGGCTTTAACACAGATACGCAGTATTTT.